The rows below give T cell receptor beta chains drawn from one sample of a study of cytomegalovirus exposure and HLA in healthy donors. The table came from immunoSEQ multiplex PCR; TCRdb's copy has only in-frame clones and leaves some out. The sample contains about 170,000 clones, 75% to 80% of which appear only once. Sequenced material: PBMCs. The receptors derive from a woman aged 50 to 60 in good health and CMV-seropositive. CDR3s include the opening cysteine and the closing phenylalanine or tryptophan. Each record gives: D gene, clone size, J gene, V gene, CDR3 DNA, CDR3 protein. The D gene is left open where the match is weak. Some rows mark clone size as missing; the rest say once, few, many or name a class of expanded clone.

d_call: .
clone_size: .
j_call: TRBJ2-1
v_call: TRBV29-1
cdr3_nt: TGCAGCGTTGCCAGCTCCTACAATGAGCAGTTCTTC
cdr3_aa: CSVASSYNEQFF

d_call: .
clone_size: once
j_call: TRBJ1-2
v_call: TRBV18
cdr3_nt: TGTGCCAGCTCACCAGCAGAATATGGCTACACCTTC
cdr3_aa: CASSPAEYGYTF

d_call: TRBD2
clone_size: .
j_call: TRBJ2-3
v_call: TRBV18
cdr3_nt: TGTGCCAGCTCACTAGCGGGGGCAGGGACAGATACGCAGTATTTT
cdr3_aa: CASSLAGAGTDTQYF

d_call: TRBD1
clone_size: .
j_call: TRBJ1-2
v_call: TRBV9
cdr3_nt: TGTGCCAGCAGCGTAACCGGGACAGGTGACTATGGCTACACCTTC
cdr3_aa: CASSVTGTGDYGYTF

d_call: TRBD1
clone_size: once
j_call: TRBJ1-1
v_call: TRBV11-2
cdr3_nt: TGTGCCAGCAGCCCACAGGGGACTCACACTGAAGCTTTCTTT
cdr3_aa: CASSPQGTHTEAFF

d_call: .
clone_size: .
j_call: TRBJ1-3
v_call: TRBV9
cdr3_nt: TGTGCCAGCAGCGTAACTGGGAGCTCTGGAAACACCATATATTTT
cdr3_aa: CASSVTGSSGNTIYF

d_call: TRBD2
clone_size: .
j_call: TRBJ2-1
v_call: TRBV2
cdr3_nt: TGTGCCAGCAGAAATAGCGGGGGGGCCGGTGAGCAGTTCTTC
cdr3_aa: CASRNSGGAGEQFF

d_call: TRBD1
clone_size: .
j_call: TRBJ1-5
v_call: TRBV10-2
cdr3_nt: TGCGCCAGCAGTGAGGGGACAGGGGGCAGTCAGCCCCAGCATTTT
cdr3_aa: CASSEGTGGSQPQHF

d_call: .
clone_size: .
j_call: TRBJ2-2
v_call: TRBV2
cdr3_nt: TGTGCCAGCAGTGAATCGGGGTATGACGGGGAGCTGTTTTTT
cdr3_aa: CASSESGYDGELFF

d_call: .
clone_size: few
j_call: TRBJ1-4
v_call: TRBV19
cdr3_nt: TGTGCCAGTAGATCGTTTTGGACAGTCGAAGAAAAACTGTTTTTT
cdr3_aa: CASRSFWTVEEKLFF

d_call: .
clone_size: few
j_call: TRBJ2-7
v_call: TRBV11-2
cdr3_nt: TGTGCCAGCAGCGTCCCGACGGGTACCCCCTACGAGCAGTACTTC
cdr3_aa: CASSVPTGTPYEQYF

d_call: TRBD2
clone_size: few
j_call: TRBJ2-5
v_call: TRBV18
cdr3_nt: TGTGCCAGCTCACCTGACTTAGCGGGTTGTCCGTACTTC
cdr3_aa: CASSPDLAGCPYF

d_call: .
clone_size: .
j_call: TRBJ1-2
v_call: TRBV6-5
cdr3_nt: TGTGCCAGCAGTTCCTATTCCGCTATCGCTGCCTATGGCTACACCTTC
cdr3_aa: CASSSYSAIAAYGYTF

d_call: .
clone_size: .
j_call: TRBJ2-1
v_call: TRBV11-2
cdr3_nt: TGTGCCAGCAGCTTAGCCAGCTACAATGAGCAGTTCTTC
cdr3_aa: CASSLASYNEQFF

d_call: .
clone_size: .
j_call: TRBJ2-7
v_call: TRBV7-2
cdr3_nt: TGTGCCAGCAGCTCAGATTACGAGCAGTACTTC
cdr3_aa: CASSSDYEQYF

d_call: .
clone_size: .
j_call: TRBJ2-1
v_call: TRBV7-7
cdr3_nt: TGTGCTAGCAGCTTAGAGTTATCAGGAAACAATGAGCAGTTCTTC
cdr3_aa: CASSLELSGNNEQFF

d_call: .
clone_size: .
j_call: TRBJ2-5
v_call: TRBV7-8
cdr3_nt: TGTGCCAGCAGCGCCCGGGACTTCCTAGAGACCCAGTACTTC
cdr3_aa: CASSARDFLETQYF

d_call: TRBD1
clone_size: .
j_call: TRBJ2-7
v_call: TRBV5-5
cdr3_nt: TGTGCCAGCAGTGGGACAGGGTACGAGCAGTACTTC
cdr3_aa: CASSGTGYEQYF

d_call: TRBD1
clone_size: .
j_call: TRBJ1-2
v_call: TRBV5-1
cdr3_nt: TGCGCCAGCAGCTCGACAGGGGTAAATGGCTACACCTTC
cdr3_aa: CASSSTGVNGYTF

d_call: .
clone_size: .
j_call: TRBJ2-1
v_call: TRBV7-9
cdr3_nt: TGTGCCAGCAGCCCCCGTGTCGTGGAGAATGAGCAGTTCTTC
cdr3_aa: CASSPRVVENEQFF

d_call: .
clone_size: .
j_call: TRBJ1-1
v_call: TRBV2
cdr3_nt: TGTGCCAGCAGTGAAGGGTGGATGGGGCGGGATACTGAAGCTTTCTTT
cdr3_aa: CASSEGWMGRDTEAFF

d_call: .
clone_size: .
j_call: TRBJ2-2
v_call: TRBV15
cdr3_nt: TGTGCCACCAGCCATACTATGCCCGGGGAGCTGTTTTTT
cdr3_aa: CATSHTMPGELFF

d_call: .
clone_size: .
j_call: TRBJ1-2
v_call: TRBV6-5
cdr3_nt: TGTGCCAGCGCTACGGGGGGGTTTGGCTACACCTTC
cdr3_aa: CASATGGFGYTF

d_call: TRBD1
clone_size: .
j_call: TRBJ2-7
v_call: TRBV18
cdr3_nt: TGTGCCAGCTCGCCGACAGGGGACTTCTACGAGCAGTACTTC
cdr3_aa: CASSPTGDFYEQYF

d_call: .
clone_size: .
j_call: TRBJ1-5
v_call: TRBV9
cdr3_nt: TGTGCCAGCAGCGTAGCACAGGGACACCACAATAGCAATCAGCCCCAGCATTTT
cdr3_aa: CASSVAQGHHNSNQPQHF

d_call: TRBD1
clone_size: .
j_call: TRBJ2-4
v_call: TRBV18
cdr3_nt: TGTGCCAGCTCACAAGATGGGGCAGGGGGCGGAAACATTCAGTACTTC
cdr3_aa: CASSQDGAGGGNIQYF

d_call: .
clone_size: once
j_call: TRBJ2-2
v_call: TRBV6-1
cdr3_nt: TGTGCCAGCAGGCCAGGGGAGACGAACACCGGGGAGCTGTTTTTT
cdr3_aa: CASRPGETNTGELFF

d_call: TRBD1
clone_size: few
j_call: TRBJ1-2
v_call: TRBV7-2
cdr3_nt: TGTGCCAGCAGCACACAGGGGGGGTATGGCTACACCTTC
cdr3_aa: CASSTQGGYGYTF

d_call: .
clone_size: .
j_call: TRBJ2-1
v_call: TRBV5-1
cdr3_nt: TGCGCCAGCAGCTTGGTCGTGGGGGGGCGGAATGAGCAGTTCTTC
cdr3_aa: CASSLVVGGRNEQFF

d_call: TRBD1
clone_size: .
j_call: TRBJ2-7
v_call: TRBV7-6
cdr3_nt: TGTGCCAGCAGCGCATCCGGGACAGTCCACGAGCAGTACTTC
cdr3_aa: CASSASGTVHEQYF

d_call: .
clone_size: .
j_call: TRBJ2-1
v_call: TRBV6-5
cdr3_nt: TGTGCCAGCAGTTTCCTAGCGAGCAATGAGCAGTTCTTC
cdr3_aa: CASSFLASNEQFF

d_call: .
clone_size: .
j_call: TRBJ1-3
v_call: TRBV30
cdr3_nt: TGTGCCTGGGGAGCGGACTCTGGAAACACCATATATTTT
cdr3_aa: CAWGADSGNTIYF

d_call: .
clone_size: .
j_call: TRBJ1-2
v_call: TRBV4-3
cdr3_nt: TGCGCCAGCAGCCAATCCCCCGGGACTAACTATGGCTACACCTTC
cdr3_aa: CASSQSPGTNYGYTF

d_call: .
clone_size: few
j_call: TRBJ1-5
v_call: TRBV28
cdr3_nt: TGTGCCAGCAGTCGTACTACAAGACTTAGCAATCAGCCCCAGCATTTT
cdr3_aa: CASSRTTRLSNQPQHF

d_call: .
clone_size: .
j_call: TRBJ1-3
v_call: TRBV29-1
cdr3_nt: TGCAGCGTACACGGAGCTTCTGGAAACACCATATATTTT
cdr3_aa: CSVHGASGNTIYF

d_call: TRBD2
clone_size: .
j_call: TRBJ2-7
v_call: TRBV2
cdr3_nt: TGTGCCAGCAGGCCGTTTAGCGGGAGGCCCGGACGTTCCCTCTACGAGCAGTACTTC
cdr3_aa: CASRPFSGRPGRSLYEQYF

d_call: TRBD1
clone_size: .
j_call: TRBJ2-1
v_call: TRBV7-8
cdr3_nt: TGTGCCAGCAGCCAGACTACCCCCGGACAGGGGATCAATGAGCAGTTCTTC
cdr3_aa: CASSQTTPGQGINEQFF

d_call: .
clone_size: few
j_call: TRBJ1-5
v_call: TRBV19
cdr3_nt: TGTGCCAGTAGTATCCAAGACAGGAACAATCAGCCCCAGCATTTT
cdr3_aa: CASSIQDRNNQPQHF

d_call: TRBD2
clone_size: .
j_call: TRBJ2-3
v_call: TRBV6-6
cdr3_nt: TGTGCCAGCACCCCGGGGGGGAGCACAGATACGCAGTATTTT
cdr3_aa: CASTPGGSTDTQYF

d_call: .
clone_size: .
j_call: TRBJ2-7
v_call: TRBV7-9
cdr3_nt: TGTGCCAGCAGCCCCCAGGGGTTCGTCTCCTACGAGCAGTACTTC
cdr3_aa: CASSPQGFVSYEQYF

d_call: .
clone_size: .
j_call: TRBJ2-7
v_call: TRBV5-4
cdr3_nt: TGTGCCAGCAGCTTGGCGGCTAGTTACGAGCAGTACTTC
cdr3_aa: CASSLAASYEQYF